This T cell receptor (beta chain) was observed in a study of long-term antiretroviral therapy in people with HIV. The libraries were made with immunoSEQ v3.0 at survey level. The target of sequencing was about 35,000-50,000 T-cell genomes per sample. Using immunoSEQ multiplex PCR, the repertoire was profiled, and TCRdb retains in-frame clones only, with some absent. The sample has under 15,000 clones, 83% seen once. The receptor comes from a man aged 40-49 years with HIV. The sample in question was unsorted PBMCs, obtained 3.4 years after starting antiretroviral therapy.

The CDR3 protein is CASSLTGGEQFF. As DNA, the CDR3 is TGTGCCAGCAGCTTAACGGGCGGGGAGCAGTTCTTC. V is TRBV7-3 and J is TRBJ2-1, with D tentatively TRBD2 (5 bases). This CDR3 is built from 12 residues. The V gene lost 0 bases and the J gene lost 10 bases, with 7 bases spanning the gap. Germline CDR1 reads SGHTA; CDR2 reads FQGTGA.